This T cell receptor (beta chain) was profiled in a study of cytomegalovirus exposure and HLA in healthy donors. General observations from the study: The study put 160 or so TCR beta chains on its list as cytomegalovirus-associated. In all likelihood, a cluster of highly shared sequence variants was a sequencing artifact.

As concerns this clone: The antigen is not known.

With 60 Vbeta and 13 Jbeta primers, the PCR was carried out. Generated by immunoSEQ multiplex PCR, the TCRdb table keeps only in-frame clones and is missing some. The table records approximately 190,000 clones, around 83% of them present only once. The receptor was isolated from a middle-aged man in good health and CMV-seropositive. Sequenced sample: PBMCs.

CDR3 protein: CASSPTTASYNEQFF. Here the CDR3 DNA reads TGTGCCAGCAGCCCCACGACAGCCTCCTACAATGAGCAGTTCTTC. The V call is TRBV5-4, the J call TRBJ2-1, with D perhaps matching TRBD1 (5 bases). The CDR3 loop spans 15 amino acids. CDR1 and CDR2 from the germline V gene are SGHNT and YYREEE (reference sequence). Trimming left V 4 bases short and J 0 bases short, with 11 bases between.